This T cell receptor beta chain was sequenced for a study of graft-versus-host responses after intestinal transplantation. Looking at the study overall: Transplant recipients had multivisceral, liver-intestinal, or isolated intestinal grafts. All of the recipients had induction that used anti-thymocyte globulin, then tacrolimus and steroids for approximately 3 years. Study-level points and caveats: Recipient marrow harbored GvH clones, some of which surfaced first in ileum or blood. Subjects displaying graft-donor T cell macrochimerism possessed elevated graft-versus-host to host-versus-graft clonal ratios inside allografts.

By frequency in the sample, this clone is medium-sized. Its cognate antigen is unknown. Germline assignment: CDR1 KGHSH and CDR2 LQKENI. The CDR3 covers 15 residues. V was trimmed by 3 bases and J by 4 bases, leaving 12 bases between them. Repertoires were generated with immunoSEQ multiplex PCR, while TCRdb's copy carries only in-frame clones and drops some. Among around 110,000 clones, roughly 87% were seen once, and the ten largest hold less than 0.85%. The chain links TRBV18 to TRBJ1-4; D gene unclear. This specimen was unstimulated CD4+ T cells sorted from spleen or lymph node cells, taken before transplant. This TCR was sampled from a human donor who was the organ donor for an intestinal transplant. The CDR3 DNA reads TGTGCCAGCTCACCCGGCGGAGGTCTTAATGAAAAACTGTTTTTT. It codes for CASSPGGGLNEKLFF. Full variable domain (remainder filled in from reference TRBV18 and TRBJ1-4): NAGVMQNPRHLVRRRGQEARLRCSPMKGHSHVYWYRQLPEEGLKFMVYLQKENIIDESGMPKERFSAEFPKEGPSILRIQQVVRGDSAAYFCASSPGGGLNEKLFFGSGTQLSVL.